Below, 20 T cell receptor beta chains from the same sample are listed, as sequenced in a study of shared clonotypes between healthy human individuals. Repertoires were generated with immunoSEQ multiplex PCR, while TCRdb's copy carries only in-frame clones and drops some. The sample has 110,000 or so clones, around 66% seen once. Sequenced input: memory CD8+ T cells sorted from blood. Subset in this sample: CD45RO+ cells pooled with CCR7-negative TemRA cells. The source of these receptors is a woman aged 25-40 years in good health.

This clone turned up a few times. CDR3 coding DNA: TGTGCCAGCAGCTTAGGGACTAGTAGCCTCTACGAGCAGTACTTC. Translated, it gives CASSLGTSSLYEQYF. This sequence joins TRBV7-8 and TRBJ2-7; 7 bases agree with TRBD2. J lost 3 bases, V lost 1 base, and 6 bases had no gene match. This CDR3 contains 15 residues. Germline loops: CDR1 SGHVS, CDR2 FQNEAQ.

The gene calls are TRBV6-5 and TRBJ1-5; D unresolved. Looked up from germline, CDR1 is MNHEY and CDR2 is SVGAGI. V dropped 6 bases and J dropped 4 bases, with 10 bases sitting between them. The CDR3 is made up of 13 amino acids. This CDR3 is CASRKLINQPQHF. DNA for the CDR3: TGTGCCAGCAGAAAACTGATAAATCAGCCCCAGCATTTT.

The rearrangement uses TRBV21-1 and TRBJ2-7; the table's TRBD1 call for D was not verified on the DNA. TRBV21-1 is noted as a pseudogene. The CDR3 extends over 13 amino acids. The CDR3 DNA sequence: TGTGCCAGCAAGAGGACAGAAACCTACGAGCAGTACTTC. Encoded protein: CASKRTETYEQYF.

Here the CDR3 DNA reads TGTGCCAGATCCCCGGTGGTGGGGACAGGGGAAATCGACGAGTACTTC. This encodes CARSPVVGTGEIDEYF. The chain couples TRBV5-3 to TRBJ2-7; 10 bases are a match to TRBD1. TRBV5-3 is designated an ORF whose function remains uncertain. V shed 7 bases, J shed 11 bases, and the junction held 21 bases outside the gene matches. This CDR3 has 16 amino acids.

V gene TRBV19 combines with J gene TRBJ1-2, with no clear D. Germline V lookup: CDR1 LNHDA, CDR2 SQIVND (reference sequence). The germline V and J ends were trimmed by 3 bases and 0 bases, with 8 bases remaining between them. The CDR3 is made up of 14 amino acids. The DNA for the CDR3 is TGTGCCAGTAGTATCACTGACACTAACTATGGCTACACCTTC. Its protein is CASSITDTNYGYTF.

The gene calls are TRBV5-6 and TRBJ2-7; either TRBD1 or TRBD2 may supply D (5 bases each). Germline V lookup: CDR1 SGHDT, CDR2 YYEEEE. The CDR3 is 11 residues long. V lost 6 bases and J 5 bases, leaving 9 bases between the germline ends. CDR3 sequence (DNA): TGTGCCAGCAATGAGGGGAACGAGCAGTACTTC. This gives the protein CASNEGNEQYF.

This clone was detected a few times. The chain uses TRBV5-4 and TRBJ2-7; D possibly corresponds to TRBD2 (5 bases). The germline CDR1 and CDR2 sequences are SGHNT and YYREEE (reference sequence). This CDR3 is 14 amino acids long. The V and J ends lost 3 bases and 0 bases respectively, with 10 bases between them. CDR3 DNA: TGTGCCAGCAGCTCCGGACTTAACTCCTACGAGCAGTACTTC. Translated, it gives CASSSGLNSYEQYF.

This chain links TRBV7-9 with TRBJ2-2, with no clear D. The germline V gene has CDR1 SEHNR and CDR2 FQNEAQ (reference sequence). Trimming left V 0 bases short and J 9 bases short, with 11 bases between. This CDR3 is built from 14 residues. The DNA of the CDR3 is TGTGCCAGCAGCTTAGCCGTGACCCCCTGGGAGCTGTTTTTT. It translates to CASSLAVTPWELFF. Supplemented by reference TRBV7-9 and TRBJ2-2, the full variable domain reads DTGVSQNPRHKITKRGQNVTFRCDPISEHNRLYWYRQTLGQGPEFLTYFQNEAQLEKSRLLSDRFSAERPKGSFSTLEIQRTEQGDSAMYLCASSLAVTPWELFFGEGSRLTVL.

The chain employs TRBV11-3 and TRBJ2-3; D uncertain. Trimming cost V 5 bases and J 6 bases, with 12 bases left between them. The CDR3 loop spans 13 amino acids. Germline V gene data show CDR1 as SGHNT and CDR2 as YENEEA. The CDR3 loop is CASSPDPIDTQYF. CDR3 coding DNA: TGTGCCAGCAGCCCGGACCCGATTGATACGCAGTATTTT.

This clone was seen many times. The V and J genes are TRBV6-6 and TRBJ2-1, with TRBD2 matching 7 bases. The CDR3 spans 16 residues. CDR1 and CDR2 (germline): MNHNY, SVGAGI (reference sequence). The V and J ends lost 0 bases and 9 bases, in that order; junction bases with no gene match: 11. The CDR3 here is CASSYSSAGVGGEQFF. CDR3 in DNA: TGTGCCAGCAGTTACTCGTCGGCGGGAGTCGGTGGTGAGCAGTTCTTC.

This clone was observed many times. V is TRBV28 and J is TRBJ1-5, with D maybe TRBD1 (5 bases). CDR1 MDHEN and CDR2 SYDVKM come from the germline V gene. CDR3 length: 15 residues. V lost 1 base to trimming and J lost 3 bases, with 10 bases between them. DNA for the CDR3: TGTGCCAGCAGTTTATATCCAGGGAACAATCAGCCCCAGCATTTT. Its translation: CASSLYPGNNQPQHF.

Worth noting for this clone: Other DNA sequences in this sample translate to the same CDR3. This rearrangement joins TRBV27 to TRBJ2-7, with 9 bases matching TRBD1. Germline assignment: CDR1 MNHEY and CDR2 SMNVEV (reference sequence). This CDR3 spans 14 amino acids. The V segment lost 3 bases and the J segment 1 base; nucleotides outside the gene matches: 1. For the CDR3, the DNA is TGTGCCAGCAGTTTCGGGACAGGGTCCTACGAGCAGTACTTC. It specifies CASSFGTGSYEQYF.

This clone was found many times. The genes are TRBV6-5 and TRBJ1-4, with TRBD1 matching over 7 bases. The CDR3 loop spans 15 amino acids. Germline V gene lookup returns CDR1 MNHEY and CDR2 SVGAGI. V gave up 6 bases and J gave up 8 bases; unmatched junction bases: 12. CDR3 sequence reads: CASRRYRGGNEKLFF. The CDR3 DNA sequence: TGTGCCAGCAGGCGCTACAGAGGGGGCAACGAAAAACTGTTTTTT.

This clone appeared a single time. The rearrangement joins TRBV19 to TRBJ1-5; D may be TRBD1 (6 bases). Germline V gives CDR1 LNHDA, CDR2 SQIVND (reference sequence). V lost 3 bases, J lost 7 bases, and 28 bases lay in between. The CDR3 has 19 residues. Written as DNA, the CDR3 is TGTGCCAGTAGTATTTTCCCGCGGGCAGGGGTTTACCAAGGGCAGCCCCAGCATTTT. Its translation is CASSIFPRAGVYQGQPQHF.

The CDR3 protein is CASSLAGPPEAFF. As DNA, the CDR3 is TGCGCCAGCAGCTTGGCCGGCCCCCCTGAAGCTTTCTTT. V is TRBV5-1 and J is TRBJ1-1, with D unclear. V was shortened by 0 bases and J by 6 bases, with 9 bases between the two germline ends. The CDR3 is 13 amino acids. Per the germline V gene, CDR1 is SGHRS and CDR2 is YFSETQ.

This clone was found once. The CDR3, as DNA: TGTGCCAGCAGCTTAGGCGGAGGGACCAGTGCCTACACCTTC. Its protein is CASSLGGGTSAYTF. The gene calls are TRBV7-9 and TRBJ1-2; D perhaps matches TRBD1 (5 bases). V dropped 1 base and J dropped 10 bases, with 16 bases sitting between them. Germline V gene lookup returns CDR1 SEHNR and CDR2 FQNEAQ (reference sequence). This CDR3 comprises 14 residues.

The rearrangement links TRBV28 to TRBJ1-1; D is unclear. The germline V gene encodes CDR1 MDHEN and CDR2 SYDVKM. The CDR3 spans 11 residues. The ends were cut back, 0 bases at V and 7 bases at J, with 3 bases in the middle. The CDR3 region has the DNA TGTGCCAGCAGTTTATGTTGTGAAGCTTTCTTT. Translated: CASSLCCEAFF.

This clone was seen repeatedly, ten times or more. Other DNA sequences in the same sample also yield this CDR3. V usage is TRBV7-8 and J usage is TRBJ1-5; D remains ambiguous. The CDR3 spans 15 residues. The V end lost 5 bases, the J end lost 3 bases, and 14 bases lay between the germline ends. Germline assignment: CDR1 SGHVS and CDR2 FQNEAQ. The CDR3 here is CASSLDRRNNQPQHF. The CDR3 nucleotides are TGTGCCAGCAGCCTCGACCGGCGGAACAATCAGCCCCAGCATTTT. The full variable domain, its missing parts supplied by reference TRBV7-8 and TRBJ1-5, is GAGVSQSPRYKVAKRGQDVALRCDPISGHVSLFWYQQALGQGPEFLTYFQNEAQLDKSGLPSDRFFAERPEGSVSTLKIQRTQQEDSAVYLCASSLDRRNNQPQHFGDGTRLSIL.

The chain recombines TRBV5-1 with TRBJ2-7, with unresolved D. V shed 3 bases and J shed 5 bases, with 12 bases lying between them. The CDR3 is made up of 13 amino acids. The germline CDR1 and CDR2 sequences are SGHRS and YFSETQ. The CDR3 loop reads CASSSPGRDEQYF. DNA of the CDR3: TGCGCCAGCAGCTCCCCGGGTCGGGACGAGCAGTACTTC. The full variable domain, completed using reference TRBV5-1 and TRBJ2-7, is KAGVTQTPRYLIKTRGQQVTLSCSPISGHRSVSWYQQTPGQGLQFLFEYFSETQRNKGNFPGRFSGRQFSNSRSEMNVSTLELGDSALYLCASSSPGRDEQYFGPGTRLTVT.

In this sample, this clone is medium-sized. The V gene is TRBV4-1, the J gene TRBJ2-3; perhaps TRBD1 as D (5 bases). Trimming pared 3 bases from V and 6 bases from J, leaving 19 bases between. Germline V lookup: CDR1 MGHRA, CDR2 YSYEKL. The length of the CDR3 is 16 residues. The CDR3 is CASSHTRQPPRDTQYF. The CDR3 DNA is TGCGCCAGCAGCCATACCAGACAGCCCCCTCGGGATACGCAGTATTTT.